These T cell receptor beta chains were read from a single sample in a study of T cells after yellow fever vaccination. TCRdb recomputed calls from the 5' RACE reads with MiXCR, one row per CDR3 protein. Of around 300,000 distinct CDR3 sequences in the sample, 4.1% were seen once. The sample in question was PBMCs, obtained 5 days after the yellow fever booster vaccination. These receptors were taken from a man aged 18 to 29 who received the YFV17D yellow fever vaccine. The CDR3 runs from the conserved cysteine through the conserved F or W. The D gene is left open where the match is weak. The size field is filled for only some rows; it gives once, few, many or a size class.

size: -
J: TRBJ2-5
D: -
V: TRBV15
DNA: TGTGCCACCAGCAGAGATCGGTCGGGCAGGGGAATTGTCCGAGAGACCCAGTACTTC
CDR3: CATSRDRSGRGIVRETQYF

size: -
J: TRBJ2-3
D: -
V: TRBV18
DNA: TGTGCCAGCTCACCAACGGCTACCAGCACAGATACGCAGTATTTT
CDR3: CASSPTATSTDTQYF

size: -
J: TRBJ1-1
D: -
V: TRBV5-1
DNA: TGCGCCAGCAGTCCTTGGGGGGGAGTGAACACTGAAGCTTTCTTT
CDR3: CASSPWGGVNTEAFF

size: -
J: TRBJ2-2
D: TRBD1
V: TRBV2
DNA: TGTGCCAGCCGACAGGGAAGGACCGGGGAGCTGTTTTTT
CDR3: CASRQGRTGELFF

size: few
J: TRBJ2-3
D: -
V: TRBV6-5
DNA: TGTGCCAGCAGCCTAACTCGGCCTATTTATACGCAGTATTTT
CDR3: CASSLTRPIYTQYF

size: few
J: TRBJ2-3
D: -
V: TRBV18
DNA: TGTGCCAGCTCACCCCCCGGGTCCGAGGTGAATACGCAGTATTTT
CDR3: CASSPPGSEVNTQYF

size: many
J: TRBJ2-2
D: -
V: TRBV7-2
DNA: TGTGCCAGCAGCTTAAACTCGGCTGGCGACACCGGGGAGCTGTTTTTT
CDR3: CASSLNSAGDTGELFF

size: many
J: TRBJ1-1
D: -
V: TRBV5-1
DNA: TGCGCCAGCAGCCTTGACCGTCTGAACACTGAAGCTTTCTTT
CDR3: CASSLDRLNTEAFF

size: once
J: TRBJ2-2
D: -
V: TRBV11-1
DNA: TGTGCCAGCAGCTTCGGCAGGGGACACGGGGAGCTGTTTTTT
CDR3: CASSFGRGHGELFF

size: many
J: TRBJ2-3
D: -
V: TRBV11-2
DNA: TGTGCCAGCAGCTCGGAAGCCTACACAGATACGCAGTATTTT
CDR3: CASSSEAYTDTQYF

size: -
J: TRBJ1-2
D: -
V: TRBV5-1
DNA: TGCGCCAGCAGCTTGGGACAGATGGTCTATGGCTACACCTTC
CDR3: CASSLGQMVYGYTF

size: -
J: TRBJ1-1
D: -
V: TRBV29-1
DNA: TGCAGCGTTGGAGAAGGGAAAGCTTTCTTT
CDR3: CSVGEGKAFF

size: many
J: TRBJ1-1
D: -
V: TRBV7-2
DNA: TGTGCCAGCACCCAGTGGGGGGTCACTGAAGCTTTCTTT
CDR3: CASTQWGVTEAFF

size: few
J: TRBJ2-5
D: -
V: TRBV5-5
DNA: TGTGCCAGCAGCTTGTACGTGGGGGACCGTGCGACCCAGTACTTC
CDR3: CASSLYVGDRATQYF

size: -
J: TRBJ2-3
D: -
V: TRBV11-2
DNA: TGTGCCAGCAGCTTAGGTGTCTGGGGCAGCACAGATACGCAGTATTTT
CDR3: CASSLGVWGSTDTQYF

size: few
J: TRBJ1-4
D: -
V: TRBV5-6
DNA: TGTGCCAGCAGCTTGGATCCCCGTGGGGAAAAACTGTTTTTT
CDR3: CASSLDPRGEKLFF

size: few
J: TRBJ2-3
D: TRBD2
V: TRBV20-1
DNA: TGCAGTGCTAGACTCGGGGGGGAAGGAGATACGCAGTATTTT
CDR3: CSARLGGEGDTQYF

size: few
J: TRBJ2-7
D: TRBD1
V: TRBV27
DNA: TGTGCCAGCAGTCCCGATAACAGGGGAACCTACGAGCAGTACTTC
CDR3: CASSPDNRGTYEQYF

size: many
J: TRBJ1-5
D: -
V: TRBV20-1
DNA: TGCAGTGCTGGATCCCGACAGAGCAATCAGCCCCAGCATTTT
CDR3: CSAGSRQSNQPQHF

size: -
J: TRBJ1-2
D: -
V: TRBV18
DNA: TGTGCCAGCTCACCAAGGACCTCTTCCTATGGCTACACCTTC
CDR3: CASSPRTSSYGYTF

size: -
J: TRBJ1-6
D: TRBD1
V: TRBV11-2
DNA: TGTGCCAGCAGCACCCGACAGGGTACACATAATTCACCCCTCCACTTT
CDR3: CASSTRQGTHNSPLHF

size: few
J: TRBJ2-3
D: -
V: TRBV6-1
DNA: TGTGCCAGCAGTGAACGCCGGGCACCTGGATACACAGATACGCAGTATTTT
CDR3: CASSERRAPGYTDTQYF

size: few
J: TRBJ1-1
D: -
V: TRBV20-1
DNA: TGCAGTGCTAGGCCAGACCTGAACACTGAAGCTTTCTTT
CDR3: CSARPDLNTEAFF

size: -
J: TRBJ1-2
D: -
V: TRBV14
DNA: TGTGCCAGCAGCGCCCGGGCTTTGCTGGACTATGGCTACACCTTC
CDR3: CASSARALLDYGYTF

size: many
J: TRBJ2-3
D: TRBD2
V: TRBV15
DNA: TGTGCCACCAGCAGATCTAGCGGGGGGACGACTTTAAGCACAGATACGCAGTATTTT
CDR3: CATSRSSGGTTLSTDTQYF

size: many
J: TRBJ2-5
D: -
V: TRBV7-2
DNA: TGTGCCAGCAGCTTAGACTACCAAGAGACCCAGTACTTC
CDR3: CASSLDYQETQYF

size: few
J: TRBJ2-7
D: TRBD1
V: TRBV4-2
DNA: TGTGCCAGCAGCCAAAAACTTGAGACAGGGGCCTTCCCTTACGAGCAGTACTTC
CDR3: CASSQKLETGAFPYEQYF

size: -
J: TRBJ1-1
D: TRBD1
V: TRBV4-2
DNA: TGTGCCAGCAGCCAAGCCCAGGGACAGCGATACACTGAAGCTTTCTTT
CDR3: CASSQAQGQRYTEAFF

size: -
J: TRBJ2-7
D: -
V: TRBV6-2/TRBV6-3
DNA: TGTGCCAGCAGTTACTCGATAAAGGGTAGCTCCTACGAGCAGTACTTC
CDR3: CASSYSIKGSSYEQYF

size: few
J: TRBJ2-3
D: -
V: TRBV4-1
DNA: TGCGCCAGCAGCCAAGGGAGCATCGGGGTTGGCGATACGCAGTATTTT
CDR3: CASSQGSIGVGDTQYF

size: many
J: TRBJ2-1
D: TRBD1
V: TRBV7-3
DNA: TGTGCCAGCAGCCGGACAGGGGACAATGAGCAGTTCTTC
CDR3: CASSRTGDNEQFF

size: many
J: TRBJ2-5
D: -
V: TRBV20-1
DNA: TGCAGTGTCGCCGGGACTCTAACTGAAGAGACCCAGTACTTC
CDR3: CSVAGTLTEETQYF

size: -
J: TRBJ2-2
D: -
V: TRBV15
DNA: TGTGCCACCAGCGTTGGACCGGGGGGCCTGGAGACCGGGGAGCTGTTTTTT
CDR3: CATSVGPGGLETGELFF

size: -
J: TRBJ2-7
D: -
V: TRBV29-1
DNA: TGCAGCGTACTGGTCAGGGAAGACTACGAGCAGTACTTC
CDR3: CSVLVREDYEQYF

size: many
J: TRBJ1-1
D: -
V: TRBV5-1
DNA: TGCGCCAGCAGCTTGGAATGGGGTGCCAACACTGAAGCTTTCTTT
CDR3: CASSLEWGANTEAFF

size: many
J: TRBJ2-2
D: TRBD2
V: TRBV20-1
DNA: TGCAGTGCCCCTACTAGCGATACCGGGGAGCTGTTTTTT
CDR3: CSAPTSDTGELFF

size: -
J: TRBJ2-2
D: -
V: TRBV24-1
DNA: TGTGCCACCAGTGAAACAGTTAACACCGGGGAGCTGTTTTTT
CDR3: CATSETVNTGELFF

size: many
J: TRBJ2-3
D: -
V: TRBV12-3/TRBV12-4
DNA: TGTGCCAGCAGGAGTCGGGGGTCGCGAAGCACAGATACGCAGTATTTT
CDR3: CASRSRGSRSTDTQYF

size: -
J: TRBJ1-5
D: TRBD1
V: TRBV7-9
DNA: TGTGCCAGCAGCTTAGGCCAGGGGGGGGCCTATCAGCCCCAGCATTTT
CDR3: CASSLGQGGAYQPQHF

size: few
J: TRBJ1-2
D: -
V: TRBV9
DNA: TGTGCCAGCAGCGTAGGGGGGTCTTGGTATGGCTACACCTTC
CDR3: CASSVGGSWYGYTF

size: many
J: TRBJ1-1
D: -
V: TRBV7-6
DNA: TGTGCCAGCAGCCGGGACCTTAAAATGAACACTGAAGCTTTCTTT
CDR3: CASSRDLKMNTEAFF

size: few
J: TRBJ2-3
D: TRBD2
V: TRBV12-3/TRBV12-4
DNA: TGTGCCTCCGCTAGCGGGGGGGAGGCAGATACGCAGTATTTT
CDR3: CASASGGEADTQYF

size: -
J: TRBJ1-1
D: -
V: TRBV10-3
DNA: TGTGCCATCAGTGAGGTTGGTATCGCAACTGAAGCTTTCTTT
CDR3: CAISEVGIATEAFF

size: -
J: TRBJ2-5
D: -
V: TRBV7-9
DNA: TGTGCCAGCAGCTGGGACATTTACAGAGAGACCCAGTACTTC
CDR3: CASSWDIYRETQYF

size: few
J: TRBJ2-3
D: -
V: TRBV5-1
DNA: TGCGCCAGCAGCTTGGGAACAGCGGACACCTCTACGCAGTATTTT
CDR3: CASSLGTADTSTQYF

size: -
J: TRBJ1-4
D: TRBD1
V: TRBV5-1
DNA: TGCGCCAGCAGCCCCAGACAGGGTTTTAATGAAAAACTGTTTTTT
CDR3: CASSPRQGFNEKLFF

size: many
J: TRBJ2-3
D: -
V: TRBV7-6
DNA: TGTGCCAGCAGCTTAGTTAGCACGACAGATACGCAGTATTTT
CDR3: CASSLVSTTDTQYF

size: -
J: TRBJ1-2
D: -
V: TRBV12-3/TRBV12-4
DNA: TGTGCCAGCCAAGAAAACTATGGCTACACCTTC
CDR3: CASQENYGYTF

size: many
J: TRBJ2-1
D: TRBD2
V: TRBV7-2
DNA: TGTGCCAGCAGCTCCTTAGCGGGGGGGCGGTATGAGCAGTTCTTC
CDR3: CASSSLAGGRYEQFF

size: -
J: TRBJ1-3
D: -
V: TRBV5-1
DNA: TGCGCCAGCAGCTTGGATACAGGGGGAAACACCATATATTTT
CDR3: CASSLDTGGNTIYF